Below, one TCR beta chain is given with its context. Its cognate antigen is unknown. TCRdb ran MiXCR on the reads and lists one entry per CDR3 protein. The sample has 450,000 to 650,000 distinct CDR3 sequences; around two fifths are singletons. This entry belongs to a study of T cell repertoires in cytomegalovirus infection. Looking at the study overall: Public TCR beta signatures were indicative of both CMV infection and a matching HLA type. Study-level findings and limits: What dominated the ex vivo response were HLA-C-restricted CMV-specific TCR beta clonotypes. Individuals carrying CMV plus the relevant HLA were identified by cumulative frequency of public TCR beta families.

The V gene end was trimmed by 6 bases and the J gene end by 2 bases; junction bases not matched to a gene: 5. This CDR3 is 14 amino acids long. Germline V gene lookup returns CDR1 LNHDA and CDR2 SQIVND (reference sequence). The chain is built from TRBV19 and TRBJ2-7; 9 nucleotides agree with TRBD1. The receptor was derived from a human donor in good health (CMV status not recorded). Some clones in this sample may be carry-over from other donors' samples. The source was cultured PBMCs, collected from culture after CMV antigen stimulation. CDR3 sequence reads: CASRRGTGTYEQYF. CDR3 DNA: TGTGCCAGTAGGCGGGGGACAGGGACCTACGAGCAGTACTTC.